This entry concerns a single T cell receptor beta chain. Its antigen is undetermined. CDR1 and CDR2 from the germline V gene are LGHNA and YNFKEQ. Trimming removed 0 bases at V and 10 bases at J, with 18 bases between. This CDR3 comprises 15 residues. The record originates from a study of post-analysis software for immune sequencing data. Study background: Secondary progressive, relapsing-remitting and progressive-relapsing multiple sclerosis were among the included disease courses.

Built from TCR beta cDNA, the libraries had unique molecular identifiers in them. It was from about 0.94 to 9.7 million T cells that some 470,000 cDNA molecules came. TCRdb re-derived calls from the PCR reads in MiXCR, one entry per CDR3 protein. The sample consists of around 400,000 distinct CDR3 sequences, more than 30% of them appearing once. General observations from the study: People with multiple sclerosis had a significantly lower normalized Chao1 diversity than controls did. Roughly 5 TRBV segments (TRBV5-6, TRBV5-1 and TRBV20-1 among them) occurred more frequently in patients than in controls.

Input material: blood. This clonotype originated in a girl aged 2 to 9 with multiple sclerosis. The chain combines TRBV4-2 with TRBJ1-2; the D gene is possibly TRBD1 (5 bases). The CDR3 loop reads CASSQDGGTARDYTF. The CDR3 region has the DNA TGTGCCAGCAGCCAAGATGGCGGGACGGCCAGGGACTACACCTTC.